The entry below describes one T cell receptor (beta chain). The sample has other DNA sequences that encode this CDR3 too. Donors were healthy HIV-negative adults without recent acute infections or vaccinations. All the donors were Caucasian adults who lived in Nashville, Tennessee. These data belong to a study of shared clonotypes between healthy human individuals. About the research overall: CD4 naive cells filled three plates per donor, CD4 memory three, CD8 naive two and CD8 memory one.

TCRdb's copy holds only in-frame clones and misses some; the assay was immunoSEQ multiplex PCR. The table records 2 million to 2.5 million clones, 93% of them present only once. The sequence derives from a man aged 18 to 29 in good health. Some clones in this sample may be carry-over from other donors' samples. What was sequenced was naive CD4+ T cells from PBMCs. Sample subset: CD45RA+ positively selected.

The CDR3 DNA sequence: TGTGCCAGCAGCTCGCAGGGGAGCACAGATACGCAGTATTTT. Amino acid sequence: CASSSQGSTDTQYF. V gene TRBV7-2 combines with J gene TRBJ2-3; TRBD1 is a possible D gene (6 bases). With 4 bases removed from V and 0 bases from J, the gap between germline ends came to 8 bases. The CDR3 runs 14 residues. Looked up from germline, CDR1 is SGHTA and CDR2 is FQGNSA.